The 18 T cell receptor beta chains listed next were all sequenced from one sample in a study of shared clonotypes between healthy human individuals. Terminally differentiated effector memory CD45RA+ cells were left out of the naive CD8 fraction, which was CD45RO-negative and positively selected for CCR7. TCRdb keeps only in-frame clones here, not all; method: immunoSEQ multiplex PCR. The sample has some 2,000,000 clones, about 95% seen once. Sample: naive CD8+ T cells sorted from blood. The receptors were sampled from a man younger than 30 in good health.

The genes are TRBV15 and TRBJ1-2, with 9 bases aligning to TRBD1. The germline V gene has CDR1 LNHNV and CDR2 YYDKDF (reference sequence). The trim removed 5 bases at V and 7 bases at J, leaving 14 bases unmatched. This CDR3 has 16 residues. For the CDR3, the DNA is TGTGCCACCAGCGAGGACAGGGGTTTTTCGATTGTTGGCTACACCTTC. This sequence encodes CATSEDRGFSIVGYTF. The complete variable domain, with remaining parts taken from reference TRBV15 and TRBJ1-2, reads DAMVIQNPRYQVTQFGKPVTLSCSQTLNHNVMYWYQQKSSQAPKLLFHYYDKDFNNEADTPDNFQSRRPNTSFCFLDIRSPGLGDTAMYLCATSEDRGFSIVGYTFGSGTRLTVV.

The chain employs TRBV7-9 and TRBJ2-7; a weak D match, TRBD1 (6 bases). CDR3 size: 13 residues. Germline-derived CDR1 and CDR2 are SEHNR and FQNEAQ (reference sequence). Trimming stripped 7 bases from V and 3 bases from J, with 13 bases between. The CDR3 coding sequence is TGTGCCAGCACGGGGACACTAGTCTACGAGCAGTACTTC. This encodes CASTGTLVYEQYF.

On this clone: Other DNA sequences in this specimen translate into the identical CDR3. The chain uses TRBV7-6 and TRBJ2-7; 7 bases agree with TRBD2. Trimming at V came to 3 bases and at J to 3 bases, leaving 5 bases not matched to a gene. This CDR3 spans 14 amino acids. Per germline, CDR1 SGHVS and CDR2 FNYEAQ. The CDR3 is CASSLGGTSYEQYF. The DNA of the CDR3 is TGTGCCAGCAGCTTGGGGGGGACGAGCTACGAGCAGTACTTC.

The J gene is TRBJ2-7, the V gene TRBV4-2, with D perhaps given as TRBD1 or TRBD2 (5 bases each). The V end was cut by 0 bases, the J end by 3 bases, with 9 bases between. Germline assignment: CDR1 LGHNA and CDR2 YNFKEQ. The CDR3 extends over 14 amino acids. CDR3 in amino acids: CASSQDGTDYEQYF. CDR3 DNA sequence: TGTGCCAGCAGCCAAGATGGGACCGACTACGAGCAGTACTTC.

The V gene is TRBV10-2, the J gene TRBJ1-4, with D possibly TRBD1 on 5 matching bases. The CDR3 has 16 residues. Germline V CDR1 and CDR2: WSHSY, SAAADI. V was trimmed by 3 bases and J by 5 bases, leaving 16 bases between them. The CDR3 sequence is CASSDSRAGLNEKLFF. The CDR3 DNA sequence: TGCGCCAGCAGTGATAGCAGGGCGGGACTGAATGAAAAACTGTTTTTT.

As regards this clone: Additional DNA sequences in this sample encode the identical CDR3. V and J are TRBV4-3 and TRBJ2-7; TRBD2 aligns across 10 bases. Trimming at V came to 0 bases and at J to 4 bases, leaving 6 bases not matched to a gene. The CDR3 length is 16 residues. Germline lookup yields CDR1 LGHNA and CDR2 YSLEER. The CDR3 DNA reads TGCGCCAGCAGCCAAGATTGGGCTAGCGGGAGATACGAGCAGTACTTC. The encoded protein is CASSQDWASGRYEQYF.

Points on this clone: This same CDR3 is encoded by further DNA sequences in the sample. J is TRBJ2-7 and V is TRBV5-1; perhaps TRBD2 as D (6 bases). Germline V CDR1 and CDR2: SGHRS, YFSETQ. The CDR3 extends over 14 amino acids. The V end lost 0 bases, the J end lost 1 base, and 8 bases lay between the germline ends. CDR3 DNA: TGCGCCAGCAGCTTGGACGCGGGATCCTACGAGCAGTACTTC. It yields the protein CASSLDAGSYEQYF.

This chain uses TRBV9 with TRBJ1-5; tentatively, D is TRBD1 (5 bases). CDR1 SGDLS and CDR2 YYNGEE come from the germline V gene. The CDR3 is made up of 13 amino acids. V dropped 4 bases and J dropped 5 bases, with 10 bases sitting between them. The CDR3 DNA reads as TGTGCCAGCAGCATCGGAGGGGATCAGCCCCAGCATTTT. Its protein is CASSIGGDQPQHF. The whole variable domain, remainder taken from reference TRBV9 and TRBJ1-5, is DSGVTQTPKHLITATGQRVTLRCSPRSGDLSVYWYQQSLDQGLQFLIQYYNGEERAKGNILERFSAQQFPDLHSELNLSSLELGDSALYFCASSIGGDQPQHFGDGTRLSIL.

The V call is TRBV2, the J call TRBJ2-2; 12 bases line up with TRBD2. The length of the CDR3 is 17 residues. Germline trimming cut 6 bases from V and 1 base from J; bases unmatched to any gene: 6. Per the germline V gene, CDR1 is SNHLY and CDR2 is FYNNEI. The CDR3 sequence is CASRERLAGENTGELFF. As DNA, the CDR3 is TGTGCCAGCAGGGAAAGACTAGCGGGGGAGAACACCGGGGAGCTGTTTTTT. Using reference TRBV2 and TRBJ2-2 for the parts outside the CDR3, the full variable domain is EPEVTQTPSHQVTQMGQEVILRCVPISNHLYFYWYRQILGQKVEFLVSFYNNEISEKSEIFDDQFSVERPDGSNFTLKIRSTKLEDSAMYFCASRERLAGENTGELFFGEGSRLTVL.

The chain links TRBV27 to TRBJ2-7; 8 bases align to TRBD1. V lost 2 bases, J lost 2 bases, and 11 bases stayed unmatched. Per the germline V gene, CDR1 is MNHEY and CDR2 is SMNVEV (reference sequence). The CDR3 is 17 residues long. In DNA form, the CDR3 reads TGTGCCAGCAGTTTAATCCTCGGGACAGGCGAAACCTACGAGCAGTACTTC. Amino acids: CASSLILGTGETYEQYF.

The rearrangement joins TRBV9 to TRBJ2-1; 9 bases align to TRBD1. The CDR3 runs 16 residues. In germline, CDR1 is SGDLS, CDR2 YYNGEE. The trim removed 4 bases at V and 3 bases at J, leaving 8 bases unmatched. The CDR3 DNA reads as TGTGCCAGCAGCATACTCGGACAGGGGAGCTACAATGAGCAGTTCTTC. Translating gives CASSILGQGSYNEQFF. The full variable domain, rest sourced from reference TRBV9 and TRBJ2-1, is DSGVTQTPKHLITATGQRVTLRCSPRSGDLSVYWYQQSLDQGLQFLIQYYNGEERAKGNILERFSAQQFPDLHSELNLSSLELGDSALYFCASSILGQGSYNEQFFGPGTRLTVL.

Note on this clone: Other DNA sequences in the same sample also yield this CDR3. This chain connects TRBV27 to TRBJ1-1, with D hard to call. Germline V gene sequence: CDR1 MNHEY, CDR2 SMNVEV (reference sequence). Trimming removed 0 bases from V and 1 base from J, with 6 bases in between. The CDR3 is 14 residues long. In nucleotides, the CDR3 is TGTGCCAGCAGTTTATCACGGGGGAACACTGAAGCTTTCTTT. Protein sequence: CASSLSRGNTEAFF.

The rearrangement joins TRBV4-3 to TRBJ2-7; D not resolved. The V and J ends lost 2 bases and 0 bases respectively, with 8 bases between them. Germline values: CDR1 LGHNA, CDR2 YSLEER. This CDR3 contains 14 residues. DNA for the CDR3: TGCGCCAGCAGCCAAAGGGAATCCTCCTACGAGCAGTACTTC. Its protein product is CASSQRESSYEQYF.

The J gene is TRBJ1-1, the V gene TRBV7-6; D is possibly TRBD1 (6 bases). V gave up 5 bases and J gave up 0 bases, with 13 bases separating them. This CDR3 has 15 residues. From germline, CDR1 is SGHVS and CDR2 FNYEAQ. The CDR3 DNA follows: TGTGCCAGCAGCCCGAGGACAGACATGAACACTGAAGCTTTCTTT. This encodes CASSPRTDMNTEAFF.

The chain recombines TRBV2 with TRBJ2-3, with TRBD2 matching over 8 bases. CDR1 and CDR2 from the germline V gene are SNHLY and FYNNEI. V lost 3 bases and J lost 7; bases outside the gene matches: 9. This CDR3 comprises 15 residues. The CDR3 DNA reads TGTGCCAGCAGTGACTTTGAGCGGGAGCGCTATACGCAGTATTTT. Translating it yields CASSDFERERYTQYF.

This chain uses TRBV29-1 with TRBJ1-2; 10 bases match TRBD1. The length of the CDR3 is 14 residues. J was trimmed by 5 bases and V by 3 bases; bases with no gene match: 6. CDR1 is SQVTM, CDR2 ANQGSEA, per germline. The CDR3 DNA reads as TGCAGCGTTGAGCAGACAGGGGGCCCTTATGGCTACACCTTC. Amino acids: CSVEQTGGPYGYTF. The complete variable domain, with remaining parts taken from reference TRBV29-1 and TRBJ1-2, reads SAVISQKPSRDICQRGTSLTIQCQVDSQVTMMFWYRQQPGQSLTLIATANQGSEATYESGFVIDKFPISRPNLTFSTLTVSNMSPEDSSIYLCSVEQTGGPYGYTFGSGTRLTVV.

This rearrangement joins TRBV7-2 to TRBJ1-4; TRBD1 aligns across 7 bases. CDR3 length: 16 amino acids. Germline V lookup: CDR1 SGHTA, CDR2 FQGNSA. Trimming cost V 0 bases and J 4 bases; bases outside gene matches: 5. The CDR3 nucleotides are TGTGCCAGCAGCTTAGCAGGGGGCGGTCTTAATGAAAAACTGTTTTTT. This gives the protein CASSLAGGGLNEKLFF.

The J gene is TRBJ1-5, the V gene TRBV25-1; tentative D call: TRBD1 (6 bases). CDR3 size: 17 residues. Germline assignment: CDR1 MGHDK and CDR2 SYGVNS. CDR3 sequence (DNA): TGTGCACCTCCGAGGGCAGGGGCCCCCTATAGCAATCAGCCCCAGCATTTT. This sequence encodes CAPPRAGAPYSNQPQHF.